This T cell receptor beta chain was documented in a study of CD8 T cell repertoires and HIV-1 epitope variants. The CDR3 has 21 amino acids. This table comes from immunoSEQ multiplex PCR, and its TCRdb copy is limited to in-frame clones, with some not included. Of about 3,500 clones in the sample, over 55% were seen once. Comment on this clone: What it binds is not known.

The V and J genes are TRBV12-2 and TRBJ2-1; TRBD2 is taken as the D call from the table, unchecked against the DNA. TRBV12-2 is labeled a pseudogene. The source of this sequence is a male donor with HIV. The source material was cultured CD8+ T cells derived from PBMCs. CDR3 sequence reads: CASRPEPRLAGDSPPYNEQFF. The CDR3 DNA reads as TGTGCAAGTCGCCCAGAGCCCAGACTAGCGGGGGATTCCCCTCCTTACAATGAGCAGTTCTTC.